This TCR beta chain was identified in a study of CD8 T cells in ankylosing spondylitis (dated by TCRdb to about 2017). About the study as a whole: The study profiled T cell receptor beta repertoires in healthy donors and ankylosing spondylitis patients to find disease-linked TCR variants. The full study cohort was made up of about two dozen ankylosing spondylitis patients and 108 healthy donors. Peripheral blood samples were taken, and synovial fluid was additionally collected from ankylosing spondylitis patients. Summary of the overall study and its limitations: The disease-linked clones were reported to be significantly enriched in matched synovial fluid samples from ankylosing spondylitis patients. The disease-linked clones showed a CD8+ phenotype and occurred at relatively low frequencies in peripheral blood. Some motif variants were previously reported in synovial fluid and blood of reactive arthritis patients, suggesting common disease-initiation mechanisms. A TCR beta motif made up of seven or eight highly homologous amino acid variants appeared to be characteristic of blood from ankylosing spondylitis patients.

Instrument on record: Illumina HiSeq 2500. TCR beta libraries were prepared by quantitative 5'-RACE with molecular barcodes. Per the source publication's procedure: To identify disease-linked TCR variants, a new computational method was used, one built on a probabilistic model of VDJ rearrangement. Using fastp trimming at Q25 and MiXCR clonotype assembly, TCRdb reanalyzed the public sequencing data and kept in-frame beta chains. Rows with one shared CDR3 protein collapse into an entry with the most common genes and DNA. TCRdb, not the original authors, processed these V and J calls. This sample holds 300,000 to 400,000 distinct CDR3 sequences; 20% to 25% were observed only once. The ten most abundant clones make up roughly a sixth of the sample. Concerning this clonotype itself: Which antigen it targets is not known. Nothing much larger sits one base from this clone, and base qualities are not available.

The sequencing input was blood, either unsorted or a sorted T cell fraction (not recorded which). The receptor was isolated from a male donor with ankylosing spondylitis.

This receptor has the CDR3 CASSLHGSENIQYF. DNA sequence: TGTGCCAGCAGTTTACATGGCAGCGAAAACATTCAGTACTTC. The rearranged chain carries TRBV12-3 or TRBV12-4 and TRBJ2-4, with an unclear D gene assignment. Deletion took 2 bases off V and 5 bases off J, with a span of 10 bases between the germline ends. The CDR3 covers 14 residues, taking in both the cysteine and the phenylalanine. Solely the CDR3 DNA is kept, with 42 bases framed from the first base.